This paragraph covers one T cell receptor beta chain sequence. What it recognizes is unknown. The CDR3 spans 15 residues. Germline lookup yields CDR1 SQVTM and CDR2 ANQGSEA. With 0 bases removed from V and 5 bases from J, the gap between germline ends came to 16 bases. It was with 60 Vbeta and 13 Jbeta primers that the PCR ran. Libraries were prepared by immunoSEQ multiplex PCR; TCRdb keeps only in-frame clonotypes and omits some of them. The sample has about 180,000 clones, 75% to 85% seen once. This entry is derived from a study of cytomegalovirus exposure and HLA in healthy donors. Study-wide findings and caveats: The study flagged fewer than 200 TCR beta chains as cytomegalovirus-associated. A later analysis found TCR association rates differed by HLA locus, highest for DRB1 and lowest for HLA-C. Certain sequence variants were highly shared and formed a cluster, and this cluster was likely a sequencing artifact. Presence/absence analysis assumed near-uniform sequencing depth across donors.

Sequenced material: PBMCs. The receptor's source is a girl aged 2-10 years in good health and CMV-seropositive. The chain links TRBV29-1 to TRBJ1-2; a possible D gene is TRBD1 (5 bases). The CDR3 bases are TGCAGCGTTGAAGATATGGAGCAGGGCTGGTATGGCTACACCTTC. Translation: CSVEDMEQGWYGYTF.